These 25 T cell receptor beta chains were all obtained from the same sample, sequenced in a study of blood T cell repertoires in COVID-19. Generated by immunoSEQ multiplex PCR, the TCRdb table keeps only in-frame clones and is missing some. Here the sample spans about 74,000 clones, 85% being singletons. Sequenced sample: peripheral blood. These receptors were collected from a man in his fifties or sixties with acute or convalescent COVID-19.

The V call is TRBV5-1, the J call TRBJ2-3; D possibly corresponds to TRBD2 (6 bases). Trimming stripped 1 base from V and 5 bases from J, with 14 bases between. The V gene's germline CDR1 is SGHRS and CDR2 YFSETQ. This CDR3 comprises 15 residues. The CDR3 DNA reads TGCGCCAGCAGCTTGAACTTCGGGGGAGAAGATACGCAGTATTTT. Amino acid sequence: CASSLNFGGEDTQYF.

This chain connects TRBV24-1 to TRBJ2-1; possibly TRBD2 for D (5 bases). V shed 4 bases and J shed 1 base, with 13 bases lying between them. The germline CDR1 and CDR2 sequences are KGHDR and SFDVKD. The length of the CDR3 is 16 residues. CDR3 amino acids: CATSEANRGSYNEQFF. The CDR3 DNA reads TGTGCCACCAGTGAAGCAAACAGAGGGTCCTACAATGAGCAGTTCTTC.

CDR3 DNA sequence: TGCGCCAGCAGCCCCACCATCCCCGGACAACCGAGCTCCTACAATGAGCAGTTCTTC. Its translation is CASSPTIPGQPSSYNEQFF. The chain carries TRBV4-1 and TRBJ2-1, with TRBD1 as a possible D gene (5 bases). Trimming removed 4 bases from V and 0 bases from J, with 22 bases in between. CDR1 and CDR2 (germline): MGHRA, YSYEKL. This CDR3 is built from 19 residues.

The rearrangement uses TRBV5-1 and TRBJ2-2, with D possibly TRBD1 on 5 matching bases. The germline V gene has CDR1 SGHRS and CDR2 YFSETQ. Trimming stripped 4 bases from V and 6 bases from J, with 10 bases between. The CDR3 length is 13 residues. CDR3 region: CASSASGSGELFF. Written as DNA, the CDR3 is TGCGCCAGCAGCGCCTCAGGGTCCGGGGAGCTGTTTTTT. Supplemented by reference TRBV5-1 and TRBJ2-2, the full variable domain reads KAGVTQTPRYLIKTRGQQVTLSCSPISGHRSVSWYQQTPGQGLQFLFEYFSETQRNKGNFPGRFSGRQFSNSRSEMNVSTLELGDSALYLCASSASGSGELFFGEGSRLTVL.

This chain uses TRBV9 with TRBJ1-1; D unclear. The CDR3 has 13 residues. Germline CDR1 is SGDLS and CDR2 is YYNGEE. V gave up 3 bases and J gave up 4 bases, with 10 bases separating them. The CDR3 DNA reads TGTGCCAGCAGCGGCGGCCGGGGCACTGAAGCTTTCTTT. As protein: CASSGGRGTEAFF.

This sequence joins TRBV19 and TRBJ2-7, with 7 bases fitting TRBD1. Losses at the gene ends were 5 bases for V and 4 bases for J; bases not matched to a gene: 5. Per germline, CDR1 LNHDA and CDR2 SQIVND (reference sequence). The CDR3 spans 13 residues. The CDR3 sequence: CASSGGQVYEQYF. CDR3 DNA: TGTGCCAGTAGTGGCGGACAGGTGTACGAGCAGTACTTC.

J is TRBJ2-7 and V is TRBV7-9; D might be TRBD1 (6 bases). Germline V gene sequence: CDR1 SEHNR, CDR2 FQNEAQ (reference sequence). The germline V and J ends were trimmed by 5 bases and 4 bases, with 12 bases remaining between them. The CDR3 runs to 13 residues. The CDR3 sequence: CASSTRDIYEQYF. For the CDR3, the DNA is TGTGCCAGCAGCACCCGGGACATTTACGAGCAGTACTTC.

The rearrangement uses TRBV20-1 and TRBJ1-2; D is perhaps TRBD1 (6 bases). Per the germline V gene, CDR1 is DFQATT and CDR2 is SNEGSKA (reference sequence). This CDR3 contains 13 residues. The V and J ends lost 4 bases and 5 bases respectively, with 14 bases between them. For the CDR3, the DNA is TGCAGTGCTACTGAGACAGGCCTATATGGCTACACCTTC. Residues: CSATETGLYGYTF.

The gene calls are TRBV20-1 and TRBJ1-4; TRBD1 matches 7 bases. This CDR3 is built from 11 residues. V dropped 7 bases and J dropped 10; count of bases not matched to a gene: 6. CDR1 and CDR2 from the germline V gene are DFQATT and SNEGSKA (reference sequence). Here the CDR3 reads CSVGDSRKLFF. The CDR3 DNA sequence: TGCAGTGTAGGGGACAGTAGAAAACTGTTTTTT.

The chain combines TRBV5-1 with TRBJ2-2; D gene unclear. The CDR3 covers 15 residues. V was trimmed by 1 base and J by 0 bases, leaving 7 bases between them. Germline lookup yields CDR1 SGHRS and CDR2 YFSETQ. In nucleotides, the CDR3 is TGCGCCAGCAGCTTGCAGCGCCCGAACACCGGGGAGCTGTTTTTT. Its translation: CASSLQRPNTGELFF.

The chain couples TRBV11-2 to TRBJ2-7, with a possible D match to TRBD1 (6 bases). The CDR3 is 14 amino acids. Trimming stripped 5 bases from V and 2 bases from J, with 13 bases between. CDR1 is SGHAT and CDR2 is FQNNGV in the germline V gene. The CDR3 reads CASSPGVGAYEQYF. The CDR3 coding sequence is TGTGCCAGCAGCCCAGGGGTTGGGGCCTACGAGCAGTACTTC.

The table lists this clone with a few counts. The chain couples TRBV7-2 to TRBJ2-5; possible D gene TRBD2, 5 bases. Germline CDR1 reads SGHTA; CDR2 reads FQGNSA. The CDR3 runs 16 residues. The ends were cut back, 2 bases at V and 1 base at J, with 14 bases in the middle. CDR3 amino acids: CASSLSFRTSQETQYF. The CDR3 nucleotides read TGTGCCAGCAGCTTATCGTTCAGGACTTCCCAAGAGACCCAGTACTTC.

CDR3 DNA sequence: TGTGCCAGCCGGGTAGTCCCCAATGAGCAGTTCTTC. This translates into CASRVVPNEQFF. The V and J genes are TRBV12-3 or TRBV12-4 and TRBJ2-1, with D unresolved. V was shortened by 8 bases and J by 6 bases, with 11 bases between the two germline ends. The CDR3 runs to 12 residues.

This clone was seen a single time. V is TRBV3-1 (or the pseudogene TRBV3-2) and J is TRBJ2-7; 7 bases are shared with TRBD2. Germline CDR1 LGHDT, CDR2 YNNKEL (reference sequence). V shed 0 bases, J shed 2 bases, and the junction held 7 bases outside the gene matches. The CDR3 consists of 16 residues. The CDR3: CASSQEGDYQTYEQYF. The CDR3 nucleotides read TGTGCCAGCAGCCAAGAGGGGGACTACCAAACCTACGAGCAGTACTTC.

The chain combines TRBV29-1 with TRBJ1-1, with D perhaps matching TRBD1 (6 bases). This CDR3 contains 13 residues. Deletions cut 6 bases from V and 3 bases from J, with 14 bases between. The V gene's germline CDR1 is SQVTM and CDR2 ANQGSEA. This CDR3 reads CSVSGTHYTEAFF. DNA for the CDR3: TGCAGCGTCTCCGGGACACATTACACTGAAGCTTTCTTT.

The J gene is TRBJ2-5, the V gene TRBV7-6, with 7 bases lining up with TRBD1. J gave up 5 bases and V 0 bases, and 3 bases lay outside the gene matches. Germline assignment: CDR1 SGHVS and CDR2 FNYEAQ. The CDR3 is made up of 14 amino acids. The CDR3 DNA sequence: TGTGCCAGCAGCTTAGCAGGGGGCTATGAGACCCAGTACTTC. This translates into CASSLAGGYETQYF.

The V call is TRBV4-2, the J call TRBJ2-1; 11 nucleotides agree with TRBD2. The CDR3 has 15 amino acids. Germline V gene sequence: CDR1 LGHNA, CDR2 YNFKEQ. The J segment lost 7 bases and the V segment lost 4 bases, leaving 6 bases of the junction unmatched. The CDR3 loop reads CASSRSGGAVNEQFF. As DNA, the CDR3 is TGTGCCAGCAGCCGTAGCGGGGGGGCAGTAAATGAGCAGTTCTTC.

The chain has TRBV9 and TRBJ2-2; D is perhaps TRBD1 (5 bases). The germline V gene has CDR1 SGDLS and CDR2 YYNGEE. V lost 3 bases and J 3 bases, leaving 15 bases between the germline ends. The CDR3 length is 16 residues. The CDR3 is CASSDSIQGHTGELFF. DNA of the CDR3: TGTGCCAGCAGCGATAGTATCCAGGGCCACACCGGGGAGCTGTTTTTT.

The rearrangement uses TRBV27 and TRBJ1-2, with D perhaps TRBD1 (5 bases). Trimming stripped 0 bases from V and 8 bases from J, with 13 bases between. Per germline, CDR1 MNHEY and CDR2 SMNVEV (reference sequence). The length of the CDR3 is 14 residues. The CDR3 region has the DNA TGTGCCAGCAGTTTATCCGGGCAGGGAGGAGGCTACACCTTC. Translation gives CASSLSGQGGGYTF.

The J gene is TRBJ2-3, the V gene TRBV5-1; D is perhaps TRBD1 (5 bases). The CDR3 consists of 14 residues. Germline CDR1 reads SGHRS; CDR2 reads YFSETQ. V lost 1 base, J lost 6 bases, and 12 bases lay in between. The CDR3 DNA reads as TGCGCCAGCAGCTTGTCATCCCAGGGTGATACGCAGTATTTT. It specifies CASSLSSQGDTQYF.

The chain employs TRBV11-2 and TRBJ1-2; D ambiguous. This CDR3 is 16 amino acids long. V was shortened by 1 base and J by 8 bases, with 20 bases between the two germline ends. Germline lookup yields CDR1 SGHAT and CDR2 FQNNGV. CDR3 region: CASSLGAFGRQLGYTF. The CDR3 DNA reads TGTGCCAGCAGCTTAGGGGCCTTTGGCAGGCAATTAGGCTACACCTTC.

V is TRBV6-6 and J is TRBJ2-1, with 10 nucleotides matching TRBD1. Trimming took 6 bases from V and 4 from J; bases not matched to a gene: 3. The CDR3 is 14 amino acids. Germline V gene sequence: CDR1 MNHNY, CDR2 SVGAGI (reference sequence). CDR3 DNA sequence: TGTGCCAGCAGGACAGGGGGCAGGTACAATGAGCAGTTCTTC. As protein: CASRTGGRYNEQFF.

The chain is built from TRBV6-5 and TRBJ1-6; D is perhaps TRBD1 (5 bases). Trimming took 2 bases from V and 10 from J, leaving 12 bases between them. The CDR3 contains 14 residues. CDR1 is MNHEY, CDR2 SVGAGI, per germline. CDR3 loop: CASSYGRVGSPLHF. Written as DNA, the CDR3 is TGTGCCAGCAGTTACGGCAGGGTGGGGTCACCCCTCCACTTT.

The CDR3 spells CASSQERTGNSQETQYF. In DNA, the CDR3 is TGCGCCAGCAGCCAAGAAAGGACGGGGAACTCACAAGAGACCCAGTACTTC. The chain carries TRBV4-1 and TRBJ2-5, with D perhaps TRBD2 (5 bases). The CDR3 loop spans 17 amino acids. CDR1 and CDR2 (germline): MGHRA, YSYEKL. The germline V and J ends were trimmed by 0 bases and 2 bases, with 16 bases remaining between them.

The V gene is TRBV6-1, the J gene TRBJ2-4; 15 nucleotides match TRBD2. With V trimmed by 4 bases and J by 4 bases, 11 bases remained unmatched. CDR3 length: 19 residues. Germline lookup yields CDR1 MNHNS and CDR2 SASEGT. The CDR3 DNA sequence: TGTGCCAGCAGTGCCCCGGGACTAGCGGGGGGTAGGGGAAAAAACATTCAGTACTTC. Translation gives CASSAPGLAGGRGKNIQYF.